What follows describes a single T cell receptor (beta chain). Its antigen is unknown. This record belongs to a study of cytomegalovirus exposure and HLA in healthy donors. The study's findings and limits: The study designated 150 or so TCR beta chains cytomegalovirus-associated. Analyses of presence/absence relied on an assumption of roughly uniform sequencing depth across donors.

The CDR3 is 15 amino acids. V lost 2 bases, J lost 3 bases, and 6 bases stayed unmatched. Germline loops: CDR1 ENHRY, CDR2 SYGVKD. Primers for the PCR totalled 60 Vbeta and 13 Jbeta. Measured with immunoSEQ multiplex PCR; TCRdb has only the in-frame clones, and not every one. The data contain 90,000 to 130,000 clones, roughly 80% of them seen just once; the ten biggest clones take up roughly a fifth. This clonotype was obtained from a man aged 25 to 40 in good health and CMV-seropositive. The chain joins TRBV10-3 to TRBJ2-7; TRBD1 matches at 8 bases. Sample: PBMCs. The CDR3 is CAISERTGSHYEQYF. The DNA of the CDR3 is TGTGCCATCAGTGAGAGGACAGGGTCACACTACGAGCAGTACTTC.